Following are 13 T cell receptor beta chains from one sample sequenced in a study of blood T cell repertoires in COVID-19. Using immunoSEQ multiplex PCR, the repertoire was profiled, and TCRdb retains in-frame clones only, with some absent. The sample lists some 500,000 clones; around 90% were seen once. The specimen sequenced was peripheral blood. The receptors here all came from a woman between 45 and 60 years old with COVID-19, enrolled during active disease.

The rearrangement uses TRBV30 and TRBJ2-2; 8 nucleotides align to TRBD1. Germline CDR1 is GTSNPN and CDR2 is SVGIG (reference sequence). V lost 3 bases to trimming and J lost 2 bases; unmatched junction nucleotides: 2. The CDR3 sequence is 14 residues long. CDR3 in DNA: TGTGCCTGGAGGGGACAGGTCAACACCGGGGAGCTGTTTTTT. This encodes CAWRGQVNTGELFF.

The gene calls are TRBV28 and TRBJ1-3, with D hard to call. The CDR3 extends over 13 amino acids. Trimming shortened V by 4 bases and J by 4 bases, and 8 bases separated the two germline ends. Germline V gives CDR1 MDHEN, CDR2 SYDVKM. The CDR3, as DNA: TGTGCCAGCAGTTCGAGGAGCGGAAACACCATATATTTT. Its protein is CASSSRSGNTIYF.

The rearrangement joins TRBV10-1 to TRBJ1-1; 8 bases agree with TRBD1. The CDR3 spans 13 residues. Looked up from germline, CDR1 is WNHNN and CDR2 is SYGVQD (reference sequence). The J segment lost 5 bases and the V segment lost 8 bases, leaving 7 bases of the junction unmatched. The CDR3 DNA sequence: TGCGCCAGCCGCGCAGGGGGCGAAACTGAAGCTTTCTTT. Translating it yields CASRAGGETEAFF.

CDR3 sequence (DNA): TGTGCCAGCAGTTTGGGCTCGAACACTGAAGCTTTCTTT. Protein product: CASSLGSNTEAFF. The rearrangement uses TRBV12-3 or TRBV12-4 and TRBJ1-1, with unresolved D. The CDR3 spans 13 residues. The V and J ends lost 3 bases and 1 base respectively, with 6 bases between them.

The V gene is TRBV6-1, the J gene TRBJ1-1; D is perhaps TRBD1 (5 bases). The CDR3 length is 16 residues. V was cut by 6 bases and J by 4 bases, with 21 bases left in between. Germline lookup yields CDR1 MNHNS and CDR2 SASEGT. The chain's CDR3 is CASREKTASSGTEAFF. CDR3 in DNA: TGTGCCAGCAGGGAAAAGACAGCCTCATCGGGCACTGAAGCTTTCTTT.

The count of this clone is one. The gene calls are TRBV6-1 and TRBJ1-5; TRBD1 is a possible D gene (5 bases). CDR3 length: 14 amino acids. Between the trimmed V and J ends, which lost 2 bases and 5 bases, there was a span of 10 bases. Germline loops: CDR1 MNHNS, CDR2 SASEGT. For the CDR3, the DNA is TGTGCCAGCAGTGAATACGGGGGACATCAGCCCCAGCATTTT. Translating gives CASSEYGGHQPQHF.

The V call is TRBV19, the J call TRBJ1-2; 8 nucleotides match TRBD1. Germline values: CDR1 LNHDA, CDR2 SQIVND (reference sequence). The V and J ends lost 3 bases and 3 bases, in that order; junction bases with no gene match: 3. This CDR3 contains 14 residues. CDR3 in amino acids: CASSMTGEDYGYTF. CDR3 coding DNA: TGTGCCAGTAGTATGACAGGGGAGGACTATGGCTACACCTTC.

The chain links TRBV5-1 to TRBJ1-1; D is undetermined. V was shortened by 9 bases and J by 1 base, with 13 bases between the two germline ends. The CDR3 is made up of 13 amino acids. CDR1 and CDR2 (germline): SGHRS, YFSETQ. The CDR3 region has the DNA TGCGCCACTGCTCAACGGGAGAACACTGAAGCTTTCTTT. It codes for CATAQRENTEAFF.

This clone was seen only a few times. The V gene is TRBV28, the J gene TRBJ1-5; 9 bases fit TRBD1. The CDR3 has 15 residues. V lost 2 bases, J lost 3 bases, and 2 bases stayed unmatched. Germline CDR1 is MDHEN and CDR2 is SYDVKM. The CDR3 DNA reads as TGTGCCAGCAGTTTAGGGACAGGGCTCAATCAGCCCCAGCATTTT. Translation gives CASSLGTGLNQPQHF.

Remarks on this clone: Other DNA sequences in the same sample also yield this CDR3. The rearrangement uses TRBV18 and TRBJ2-7, with D tentatively TRBD1 (6 bases). The CDR3 sequence is 14 residues long. From germline, CDR1 is KGHSH and CDR2 LQKENI. With 3 bases removed from V and 3 bases from J, the gap between germline ends came to 12 bases. The CDR3 here is CASSPKTGFYEQYF. DNA of the CDR3: TGTGCCAGCTCACCGAAGACAGGCTTCTACGAGCAGTACTTC.

The chain links TRBV27 to TRBJ1-2, with D possibly being TRBD1 (6 bases). The CDR3 loop spans 14 amino acids. Germline CDR1 is MNHEY and CDR2 is SMNVEV (reference sequence). V lost 6 bases and J 8 bases, leaving 19 bases between the germline ends. The CDR3 spells CASRESGRGKGYTF. DNA of the CDR3: TGTGCCAGCAGGGAATCGGGGAGGGGGAAGGGCTACACCTTC.

This clone came up once. The chain uses TRBV6-5 and TRBJ1-2; D is unclear. Germline values: CDR1 MNHEY, CDR2 SVGAGI. V shed 2 bases and J shed 7 bases, with 5 bases lying between them. This CDR3 spans 11 amino acids. The CDR3 sequence: CASSYEGGYTF. The CDR3 nucleotides are TGTGCCAGCAGTTACGAGGGTGGCTACACCTTC.

The chain uses TRBV5-8 and TRBJ2-3, with D maybe TRBD2 (5 bases). Trimming pared 0 bases from V and 4 bases from J, leaving 9 bases between. Germline CDR1 is SGHTS and CDR2 is YDEGEE. The CDR3 is 14 residues long. In nucleotides, the CDR3 is TGTGCCAGCAGCTTGGGTCGGGGTTCAGATACGCAGTATTTT. Protein product: CASSLGRGSDTQYF.